This TCR beta chain was recorded in a study of T cells in Graves' hyperthyroidism and ophthalmopathy. Whole-study findings and limits: In the blood, most expanded thyroid clonotypes above 0.001 appeared as well.

There are many counts of this clonotype. The target antigen is unknown. Amplified TCR beta CDR3 regions derived from RNA transcripts. Using the HTBI primer set, a first-round RT-PCR was run on the TCR CDR3. MiXCR was run by TCRdb on the multiplex PCR reads, yielding one entry per CDR3 protein. This repertoire shows 250,000 to 300,000 distinct CDR3 sequences, roughly 20% found once; its top ten account for about 40%. Thyroid ultrasound and orbital computed tomography, with clinical symptoms and serum thyroxine and TRAb, informed diagnoses. The material sequenced was blood. The clonotype comes from a man aged 50-60 years with Graves' ophthalmopathy.

Here the CDR3 DNA reads TGTGCCAGCAAGGGGCGCGGGAGTTCGTACGAGCAGTACTTC. This encodes CASKGRGSSYEQYF. J is TRBJ2-7 and V is TRBV2; TRBD2 agrees at 7 bases. V dropped 7 bases and J dropped 4; count of bases not matched to a gene: 10. This CDR3 region has 14 residues. Germline assignment: CDR1 SNHLY and CDR2 FYNNEI.